These T cell receptor beta chains were read from a single sample in a study of blood T cells in healthy people across ages. TCRdb itself ran the 5' RACE reads through MiXCR, one entry per CDR3 protein. The top ten clones hold more than 6% of a sample with 1.5 million to 2 million distinct CDR3 sequences, 28% of them seen once. The sample taken for sequencing was blood. The receptors stem from a woman in her twenties or thirties in good health. The CDR3 runs from the conserved cysteine through the conserved F or W. The order of the fields is CDR3 protein, CDR3 DNA, D gene, clone size, J gene, V gene. A D gene is named only where the DNA matches it firmly. Part of the rows lack a size; the others show once, few, many or a class for expanded clones.

CASSRGTASQETQYF | TGCGCCAGCAGCCGGGGGACAGCCAGCCAAGAGACCCAGTACTTC | NA | few | TRBJ2-5 | TRBV5-1
CASSVVAGYGYTF | TGTGCCAGCAGCGTGGTGGCAGGCTATGGCTACACCTTC | NA | many | TRBJ1-2 | TRBV9
CASSLVTGAEQYF | TGTGCCAGCAGTTTAGTTACAGGGGCCGAGCAGTACTTC | TRBD1 | many | TRBJ2-7 | TRBV12-3/TRBV12-4
CASSLARWGGNGYTF | TGTGCCAGCAGCTTAGCCAGATGGGGGGGTAATGGCTACACCTTC | NA | few | TRBJ1-2 | TRBV11-2
CAIGIQGLENGYTF | TGTGCCATCGGGATACAGGGTTTGGAGAATGGCTACACCTTC | NA | many | TRBJ1-2 | TRBV10-3
CAISFRAPGRNYYEQYF | TGTGCCATCAGTTTCAGGGCCCCAGGGCGTAACTACTACGAGCAGTACTTC | NA | NA | TRBJ2-7 | TRBV10-3
CASSLGTPNYGYTF | TGTGCCAGCAGTTTAGGGACCCCTAACTATGGCTACACCTTC | NA | many | TRBJ1-2 | TRBV12-3/TRBV12-4
CSTPNGITDTQYF | TGCAGTACTCCGAATGGGATCACAGATACGCAGTATTTT | NA | NA | TRBJ2-3 | TRBV20-1
CASTGAGLEQYF | TGTGCCAGCACTGGAGCGGGGCTCGAGCAGTACTTC | TRBD2 | few | TRBJ2-7 | TRBV6-2/TRBV6-3
CASKTDTTVINTEAFF | TGCGCCAGCAAAACGGACACGACGGTGATAAACACTGAAGCTTTCTTT | NA | NA | TRBJ1-1 | TRBV2
CASSWTPGTYEQYF | TGCGCCAGCAGCTGGACCCCGGGGACCTACGAGCAGTACTTC | NA | NA | TRBJ2-7 | TRBV5-1